One and the same sample provided the 26 T cell receptor beta chains below, sequenced in a study of blood T cell repertoires in COVID-19. TCRdb's copy holds only in-frame clones and misses some; the assay was immunoSEQ multiplex PCR. The sample holds tens of thousands of clones, nearly 90% seen once. Input material: peripheral blood. The origin of the receptors is a woman older than 75 with active COVID-19.

This chain links TRBV9 with TRBJ2-3, with a tentative D call TRBD2 (5 bases). Germline V lookup: CDR1 SGDLS, CDR2 YYNGEE. The CDR3 spans 16 residues. Trimming pared 3 bases from V and 6 bases from J, leaving 20 bases between. The chain's CDR3 is CASSGRTRPVGDTQYF. The DNA of the CDR3 is TGTGCCAGCAGCGGAAGGACTCGCCCCGTCGGGGATACGCAGTATTTT.

The chain combines TRBV27 with TRBJ2-5, with D perhaps matching TRBD1 (5 bases). Germline V lookup: CDR1 MNHEY, CDR2 SMNVEV (reference sequence). The CDR3 spans 15 residues. Trimming pared 5 bases from V and 5 bases from J, leaving 18 bases between. CDR3 in amino acids: CASSPRATPRETQYF. CDR3 nucleotides: TGTGCCAGCAGTCCCAGGGCTACCCCCAGGGAGACCCAGTACTTC.

Here the CDR3 DNA reads TGTGCCAGCAGCGGAGCGGGTTCTGGTTACAATGAGCAGTTCTTC. Translation: CASSGAGSGYNEQFF. The genes are TRBV9 and TRBJ2-1; D may be TRBD2 (6 bases). This CDR3 spans 15 amino acids. CDR1 is SGDLS, CDR2 YYNGEE, per germline. V lost 3 bases and J lost 4, with 14 bases in between.

The V call is TRBV19, the J call TRBJ2-5, with no clear D. Germline assignment: CDR1 LNHDA and CDR2 SQIVND (reference sequence). The V end was cut by 6 bases, the J end by 3 bases, with 8 bases between. The CDR3 has 12 amino acids. The CDR3 spells CASSIREETQYF. In nucleotides, the CDR3 is TGTGCCAGTAGCATAAGAGAAGAGACCCAGTACTTC. Full variable domain (rest looked up from reference TRBV19 and TRBJ2-5): DGGITQSPKYLFRKEGQNVTLSCEQNLNHDAMYWYRQDPGQGLRLIYYSQIVNDFQKGDIAEGYSVSREKKESFPLTVTSAQKNPTAFYLCASSIREETQYFGPGTRLLVL.

V gene TRBV9 combines with J gene TRBJ2-7, with 10 bases that match TRBD2. CDR1 and CDR2 from the germline V gene are SGDLS and YYNGEE. The CDR3 runs 15 residues. V trimming: 0 bases; J trimming: 3 bases; junction bases outside the gene matches: 3. CDR3 bases: TGTGCCAGCAGCGTAGGGGCTAGCGGGAGCTACGAGCAGTACTTC. Translating it yields CASSVGASGSYEQYF.

The rearrangement uses TRBV24-1 and TRBJ2-5; no clear D. CDR1 is KGHDR, CDR2 SFDVKD, per germline. The CDR3 totals 15 residues. Trimming pared 3 bases from V and 1 base from J, leaving 11 bases between. The CDR3 region is CATSDARGSQETQYF. In nucleotides, the CDR3 is TGTGCCACCAGTGATGCCCGAGGCAGCCAAGAGACCCAGTACTTC.

The gene calls are TRBV19 and TRBJ1-1; TRBD1 matches at 7 bases. From germline, CDR1 is LNHDA and CDR2 SQIVND (reference sequence). V dropped 7 bases and J dropped 2; count of bases not matched to a gene: 10. The CDR3 has 15 residues. CDR3 loop: CASIYPGQTNTEAFF. In DNA form, the CDR3 reads TGTGCCAGTATTTATCCGGGACAGACAAACACTGAAGCTTTCTTT. The full variable domain, its missing parts supplied by reference TRBV19 and TRBJ1-1, is DGGITQSPKYLFRKEGQNVTLSCEQNLNHDAMYWYRQDPGQGLRLIYYSQIVNDFQKGDIAEGYSVSREKKESFPLTVTSAQKNPTAFYLCASIYPGQTNTEAFFGQGTRLTVV.

The rearrangement joins TRBV5-1 to TRBJ1-4, with D perhaps matching TRBD1 (5 bases). V lost 3 bases and J lost 3, with 15 bases in between. This CDR3 region has 16 residues. Germline-derived CDR1 and CDR2 are SGHRS and YFSETQ. DNA for the CDR3: TGCGCCAGCAGCTGGGACTCATGGGGACCTAATGAAAAACTGTTTTTT. Encoded protein: CASSWDSWGPNEKLFF.

The chain uses TRBV7-2 and TRBJ2-7; 7 bases are shared with TRBD2. Looked up from germline, CDR1 is SGHTA and CDR2 is FQGNSA. The CDR3 runs to 16 residues. Trimming took 3 bases from V and 6 from J; bases not matched to a gene: 14. The CDR3 loop is CASSLGGSQGLFEQYF. The CDR3 DNA is TGTGCCAGCAGCTTGGGCGGGAGTCAGGGTCTTTTCGAGCAGTACTTC.

This chain uses TRBV5-6 with TRBJ2-6, with no clear D. This CDR3 region has 12 residues. V lost 4 bases and J lost 3, with 2 bases in between. CDR1 SGHDT and CDR2 YYEEEE come from the germline V gene. The CDR3: CASSRGANVLTF. In DNA, the CDR3 is TGTGCCAGCAGCCGTGGGGCCAACGTCCTGACTTTC.

V usage is TRBV2 and J usage is TRBJ2-7, with D hard to call. The germline V and J ends were trimmed by 10 bases and 2 bases, with 9 bases remaining between them. Germline CDR1 SNHLY, CDR2 FYNNEI. The CDR3 consists of 11 residues. CDR3 DNA: TGTGCCACCCCTACCCCCTACGAGCAGTACTTC. Protein sequence: CATPTPYEQYF.

This chain connects TRBV15 to TRBJ1-1, with D possibly being TRBD1 (5 bases). Germline CDR1 LNHNV, CDR2 YYDKDF (reference sequence). The V end lost 0 bases, the J end lost 2 bases, and 10 bases lay between the germline ends. The length of the CDR3 is 15 residues. The CDR3 coding sequence is TGTGCCACCAGCAGAGATCTGGGGGGTAACACTGAAGCTTTCTTT. This translates into CATSRDLGGNTEAFF.

CDR3 DNA: TGTGCCAGCAGCGTAGAAGCTGGCTCCTACGAGCAGTACTTC. Translated, it gives CASSVEAGSYEQYF. This chain joins TRBV9 and TRBJ2-7; no definite D call. The CDR3 covers 14 residues. CDR1 and CDR2 (germline): SGDLS, YYNGEE. V lost 0 bases and J 0 bases, leaving 7 bases between the germline ends. The full variable domain, in which reference TRBV9 and TRBJ2-7 provide the parts outside the CDR3, is DSGVTQTPKHLITATGQRVTLRCSPRSGDLSVYWYQQSLDQGLQFLIQYYNGEERAKGNILERFSAQQFPDLHSELNLSSLELGDSALYFCASSVEAGSYEQYFGPGTRLTVT.

The CDR3 sequence is CASSPSGRGADTQYF. The CDR3 DNA sequence: TGTGCCAGCAGCCCTAGCGGGAGAGGTGCAGATACGCAGTATTTT. The chain couples TRBV5-4 to TRBJ2-3; 10 nucleotides agree with TRBD2. CDR1 is SGHNT, CDR2 YYREEE, per germline (reference sequence). The V and J ends lost 4 bases and 4 bases, in that order; junction bases with no gene match: 6. CDR3 length equals 15 residues.

This clone was observed a few times. CDR3 residues: CASSFAGSYEQYF. The CDR3 DNA reads TGTGCCAGCAGCTTCGCAGGATCCTACGAGCAGTACTTC. The chain links TRBV7-9 to TRBJ2-7, with no clear D. V lost 3 bases and J 1 base, leaving 7 bases between the germline ends. This CDR3 comprises 13 residues. CDR1 and CDR2 from the germline V gene are SEHNR and FQNEAQ (reference sequence).

This chain links TRBV4-1 with TRBJ1-3; possibly TRBD1 for D (6 bases). V lost 3 bases and J lost 4, with 19 bases in between. CDR1 and CDR2 (germline): MGHRA, YSYEKL. CDR3 size: 17 residues. The chain's CDR3 is CASSHMEGRGAGNTIYF. CDR3 bases: TGCGCCAGCAGCCACATGGAAGGCAGGGGAGCAGGAAACACCATATATTTT.

The genes are TRBV6-2 or TRBV6-3 and TRBJ2-1; D unresolved. V lost 2 bases, J lost 6 bases, and 8 bases lay in between. CDR1 and CDR2 from the germline V gene are MNHEY and SVGEGT. There are 13 residues in the CDR3. The CDR3 protein is CASSYTVGNEQFF. The CDR3 bases are TGTGCCAGCAGTTACACAGTGGGCAATGAGCAGTTCTTC.

This clone was detected once. The chain employs TRBV7-9 and TRBJ1-4, with TRBD1 as a possible D gene (5 bases). The V gene's germline CDR1 is SEHNR and CDR2 FQNEAQ (reference sequence). The germline V and J ends were trimmed by 5 bases and 7 bases, with 17 bases remaining between them. This CDR3 is built from 15 residues. The CDR3 loop reads CASSLGAGGGEKLFF. The CDR3 DNA reads TGTGCCAGCAGCCTAGGGGCCGGGGGAGGTGAAAAACTGTTTTTT.

The chain is built from TRBV5-1 and TRBJ1-4, with D possibly being TRBD1 (5 bases). CDR1 is SGHRS, CDR2 YFSETQ, per germline. V lost 0 bases and J 2 bases, leaving 8 bases between the germline ends. CDR3 length: 15 residues. The DNA of the CDR3 is TGCGCCAGCAGCTTGGGGGGCGGCACTAATGAAAAACTGTTTTTT. It encodes CASSLGGGTNEKLFF.

V is TRBV27 and J is TRBJ2-2; D unresolved. Germline loops: CDR1 MNHEY, CDR2 SMNVEV (reference sequence). V lost 4 bases and J lost 3, with 6 bases in between. The CDR3 has 13 residues. The CDR3 sequence is CASSYTDTGELFF. In DNA, the CDR3 is TGTGCCAGCAGTTATACAGACACCGGGGAGCTGTTTTTT.

In this sample, this clone turned up many times. The rearrangement links TRBV9 to TRBJ2-7; D is possibly TRBD1 (6 bases). The CDR3 extends over 13 amino acids. The V and J ends lost 0 bases and 5 bases respectively, with 9 bases between them. Germline V gene sequence: CDR1 SGDLS, CDR2 YYNGEE. This CDR3 is CASSVAGVDEQYF. CDR3 DNA: TGTGCCAGCAGCGTAGCAGGGGTCGACGAGCAGTACTTC.

The CDR3 DNA is TGTGCCTGGACCCGGTGGACAGGGGCCTACGAGCAGTACTTC. Translated: CAWTRWTGAYEQYF. This chain connects TRBV30 to TRBJ2-7; 9 positions agree with TRBD1. The J segment lost 2 bases and the V segment lost 4 bases, leaving 6 bases of the junction unmatched. This CDR3 comprises 14 residues. The germline gives CDR1 GTSNPN, CDR2 SVGIG (reference sequence). Complete variable domain (other parts from reference TRBV30 and TRBJ2-7): SQTIHQWPATLVQPVGSPLSLECTVEGTSNPNLYWYRQAAGRGLQLLFYSVGIGQISSEVPQNLSASRPQDRQFILSSKKLLLSDSGFYLCAWTRWTGAYEQYFGPGTRLTVT.

The chain links TRBV5-6 to TRBJ1-2, with D hard to call. Germline V gives CDR1 SGHDT, CDR2 YYEEEE. The V end was cut by 1 base, the J end by 4 bases, with 8 bases between. The length of the CDR3 is 13 residues. Here the CDR3 reads CASSLLGSYGYTF. As DNA, the CDR3 is TGTGCCAGCAGCTTGTTGGGGAGCTATGGCTACACCTTC.

The V call is TRBV7-8, the J call TRBJ2-2; TRBD2 matches 9 bases. The V gene's germline CDR1 is SGHVS and CDR2 FQNEAQ. The CDR3 totals 14 residues. Trimming removed 5 bases from V and 5 bases from J; junction bases left unmatched: 3. The CDR3 bases are TGTGCCAGCAGCCCGCGGGAGGGAACCGGGGAGCTGTTTTTT. Its translation is CASSPREGTGELFF.

This rearrangement joins TRBV18 to TRBJ2-6; 8 bases line up with TRBD1. The CDR3 contains 19 residues. Trimming at V came to 3 bases and at J to 0 bases, leaving 10 bases not matched to a gene. Germline V gene lookup returns CDR1 KGHSH and CDR2 LQKENI. CDR3 amino acids: CASSPNRGTGASGANVLTF. The CDR3 DNA follows: TGTGCCAGCTCACCCAATCGGGGGACAGGCGCCTCTGGGGCCAACGTCCTGACTTTC.

This clone was detected a few times. This chain links TRBV15 with TRBJ2-3; 12 bases map to TRBD2. Germline trimming cut 6 bases from V and 4 bases from J; bases unmatched to any gene: 8. Per the germline V gene, CDR1 is LNHNV and CDR2 is YYDKDF (reference sequence). This CDR3 contains 16 residues. The CDR3 here is CATSKTSGSGADTQYF. The CDR3, as DNA: TGTGCCACCAGTAAGACTAGCGGGAGTGGGGCAGATACGCAGTATTTT.